Presented here are 13 T cell receptor beta chains from one specimen sequenced in a study of blood T cell repertoires in COVID-19. The data were produced by immunoSEQ multiplex PCR, yet TCRdb's version contains in-frame clones alone and is incomplete. This table holds under 250,000 clones, 70% to 90% found once. The sample consisted of peripheral blood. These receptors were taken from a woman aged 70-85 years with active or convalescent COVID-19.

CDR3 loop: CASSTRRVGTDTQYF. DNA for the CDR3: TGTGCCAGCAGTACCCGTCGGGTGGGCACAGATACGCAGTATTTT. This chain uses TRBV6-5 with TRBJ2-3; no firm D call. Per germline, CDR1 MNHEY and CDR2 SVGAGI. The CDR3 sequence is 15 residues long. V was clipped by 5 bases and J by 1 base, with 13 bases between them.

The V gene is TRBV4-1, the J gene TRBJ1-5; 8 bases map to TRBD1. The J segment lost 5 bases and the V segment lost 3 bases, leaving 6 bases of the junction unmatched. CDR3 size: 15 residues. The germline V gene has CDR1 MGHRA and CDR2 YSYEKL. The CDR3 sequence is CASSHAQGAYQPQHF. The CDR3 bases are TGCGCCAGCAGCCACGCTCAGGGGGCGTATCAGCCCCAGCATTTT.

V and J are TRBV7-2 and TRBJ1-2, with D unclear. Germline V gene sequence: CDR1 SGHTA, CDR2 FQGNSA. The V gene lost 6 bases and the J gene lost 4 bases, with 15 bases spanning the gap. This CDR3 region has 14 residues. The CDR3, as DNA: TGTGCCAGCAGGTCCGCAGGTACCCTCTATGGCTACACCTTC. It specifies CASRSAGTLYGYTF.

This chain uses TRBV11-3 with TRBJ1-2; 8 bases line up with TRBD1. The CDR3 is 18 residues long. Germline V gene sequence: CDR1 SGHNT, CDR2 YENEEA. J lost 8 bases, V lost 0 bases, and 17 bases had no gene match. Here the CDR3 reads CASSLETGVAAWASGYTF. Here the CDR3 DNA reads TGTGCCAGCAGCTTAGAGACAGGGGTCGCCGCGTGGGCTTCCGGCTACACCTTC.

The chain recombines TRBV7-6 with TRBJ1-4; tentative D call: TRBD1 (5 bases). The V gene lost 3 bases and the J gene lost 3 bases, with 17 bases spanning the gap. This CDR3 spans 17 amino acids. CDR1 is SGHVS, CDR2 FNYEAQ, per germline. Written as DNA, the CDR3 is TGTGCCAGCAGCTTTCCTTTTAAGGGGAGGGCTAATGAAAAACTGTTTTTT. Protein: CASSFPFKGRANEKLFF.

Only one count was recorded for this clone. The gene calls are TRBV9 and TRBJ2-7; the match to TRBD2 covers 9 bases. The V gene end was trimmed by 0 bases and the J gene end by 2 bases; junction bases not matched to a gene: 3. CDR1 and CDR2 (germline): SGDLS, YYNGEE. The CDR3 consists of 15 residues. CDR3 region: CASSVESGGTYEQYF. CDR3 DNA sequence: TGTGCCAGCAGCGTAGAAAGCGGGGGGACCTACGAGCAGTACTTC.

This rearrangement joins TRBV20-1 to TRBJ1-2; D might be TRBD1 (5 bases). In germline, CDR1 is DFQATT, CDR2 SNEGSKA (reference sequence). CDR3 length: 13 residues. The ends were cut back, 3 bases at V and 7 bases at J, with 15 bases in the middle. This chain's CDR3 is CSASKGAGSGYTF. DNA for the CDR3: TGCAGTGCTAGTAAAGGGGCAGGCAGTGGCTACACCTTC.

The table lists this clone with many counts. This chain joins TRBV29-1 and TRBJ2-3, with 7 bases lining up with TRBD2. The V gene end was trimmed by 5 bases and the J gene end by 2 bases; junction bases not matched to a gene: 4. From germline, CDR1 is SQVTM and CDR2 ANQGSEA. The CDR3 covers 13 residues. The CDR3 spells CSVNSGFTDTQYF. In DNA form, the CDR3 reads TGCAGCGTTAATAGCGGGTTCACAGATACGCAGTATTTT.

This sequence joins TRBV10-3 and TRBJ2-3, with D possibly being TRBD1 (6 bases). V shed 3 bases and J shed 3 bases, with 13 bases lying between them. This CDR3 contains 15 residues. In germline, CDR1 is ENHRY, CDR2 SYGVKD. CDR3 bases: TGTGCCATCAGTGATGGGGACACCGAAACAGATACGCAGTATTTT. Its translation: CAISDGDTETDTQYF.

CDR3 bases: TGTGCCAGCAGCCGGAGGGGCACTGAAGCTTTCTTT. This codes for CASSRRGTEAFF. The chain carries TRBV5-6 and TRBJ1-1; D is perhaps TRBD1 (5 bases). Between the trimmed V and J ends, which lost 4 bases and 4 bases, there was a span of 8 bases. The germline V gene has CDR1 SGHDT and CDR2 YYEEEE. CDR3 length: 12 residues.

This clone was counted once. The V and J genes are TRBV11-2 and TRBJ1-3; maybe TRBD1 (6 bases). The CDR3 length is 14 residues. V lost 5 bases and J 0 bases, leaving 8 bases between the germline ends. The germline V gene encodes CDR1 SGHAT and CDR2 FQNNGV. The CDR3 spells CASSQQGSGNTIYF. Written as DNA, the CDR3 is TGTGCCAGCAGCCAACAGGGCTCTGGAAACACCATATATTTT.

The V call is TRBV9, the J call TRBJ1-2; D is undetermined. The CDR3 covers 12 residues. The V end was cut by 4 bases, the J end by 6 bases, with 10 bases between. Germline CDR1 is SGDLS and CDR2 is YYNGEE. DNA for the CDR3: TGTGCCAGCAGCCCCGAGGAACATGGCTACACCTTC. Translating it yields CASSPEEHGYTF.

The CDR3 reads CASSLVRGLNTEAFF. The CDR3 DNA reads as TGTGCCAGCAGCTTAGTCAGGGGTCTGAACACTGAAGCTTTCTTT. J is TRBJ1-1 and V is TRBV11-1; tentatively, D is TRBD1 (6 bases). V dropped 1 base and J dropped 0 bases, with 9 bases sitting between them. In germline, CDR1 is SGHAT, CDR2 FQDESV (reference sequence). CDR3 length: 15 residues.